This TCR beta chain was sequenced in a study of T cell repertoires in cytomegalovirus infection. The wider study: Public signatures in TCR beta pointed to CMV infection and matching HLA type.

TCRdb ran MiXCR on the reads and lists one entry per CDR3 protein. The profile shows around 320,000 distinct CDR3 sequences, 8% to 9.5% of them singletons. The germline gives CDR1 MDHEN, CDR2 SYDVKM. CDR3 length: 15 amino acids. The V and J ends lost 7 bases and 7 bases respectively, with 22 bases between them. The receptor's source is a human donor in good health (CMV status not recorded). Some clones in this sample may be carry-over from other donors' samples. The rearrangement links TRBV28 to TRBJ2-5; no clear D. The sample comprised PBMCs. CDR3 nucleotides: TGTGCCAGCACCAGGACGTTCTCGGCATCGGCGACCCAGTACTTC. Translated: CASTRTFSASATQYF.